This T cell receptor beta chain was sequenced for a study of early T cells in non-severe SARS-CoV-2 infection. The length of the CDR3 is 17 residues. V shed 5 bases, J shed 7 bases, and the junction held 18 bases outside the gene matches. Germline CDR1 SEHNR, CDR2 FQNEAQ (reference sequence). This clonotype occurred many times. A single record per CDR3 protein comes from TCRdb applying MiXCR to the 5' RACE reads. The table includes under 50,000 distinct CDR3 sequences, about 4.2% detected once. The chain uses TRBV7-9 and TRBJ2-7; 9 bases match TRBD1. The sequencing sample was made of whole blood. The sequence was obtained from an adult who was a healthcare worker with PCR-confirmed SARS-CoV-2 infection or an uninfected control (not recorded which). DNA for the CDR3: TGTGCCAGCAGCCTCAGATTACGGACAGGGGAGCGTTCGGAGCAGTACTTC. Protein: CASSLRLRTGERSEQYF.